Following are 9 T cell receptor beta chains from one sample sequenced in a study of T cell repertoires in cytomegalovirus infection. The antigens these receptors bind are not known. TCRdb re-analysed the reads in MiXCR, keeping a single row per CDR3 protein. The table has roughly 920,000 distinct CDR3 sequences, roughly 30% seen once. The specimen was cultured CD8+ T cells from PBMCs, collected from culture after CMV antigen stimulation. These receptors all come from a human donor in good health (CMV status not recorded). Some clones in this sample may be carry-over from other donors' samples.

This clonotype came up a few times. The chain is built from TRBV19 and TRBJ1-1; D is possibly TRBD1 (5 bases). This CDR3 region has 14 residues. V lost 7 bases and J lost 4, with 16 bases in between. Germline V gene data show CDR1 as LNHDA and CDR2 as SQIVND (reference sequence). CDR3 sequence reads: CASNLDIGFTEAFF. DNA for the CDR3: TGTGCCAGTAATTTGGACATAGGTTTCACTGAAGCTTTCTTT.

The chain links TRBV11-2 to TRBJ1-5; D is unclear. Deletions cut 4 bases from V and 0 bases from J, with 10 bases between. The V gene's germline CDR1 is SGHAT and CDR2 FQNNGV. CDR3 length: 15 residues. The chain's CDR3 is CASSSRQDSNQPQHF. CDR3 in DNA: TGTGCCAGCAGCTCTCGACAAGATAGCAATCAGCCCCAGCATTTT.

This chain links TRBV27 with TRBJ2-3, with D maybe TRBD1 (6 bases). Germline V gives CDR1 MNHEY, CDR2 SMNVEV (reference sequence). This CDR3 is built from 15 residues. The V end lost 4 bases, the J end lost 0 bases, and 11 bases lay between the germline ends. In DNA, the CDR3 is TGTGCCAGCAGTTCTTGGGACATCAGCACAGATACGCAGTATTTT. This translates into CASSSWDISTDTQYF.

The chain couples TRBV5-5 to TRBJ2-1, with a weak D call TRBD2 (5 bases). The CDR3 totals 13 residues. CDR1 and CDR2 (germline): SGHKS, YYEKEE (reference sequence). V was cut by 3 bases and J by 9 bases, with 13 bases left in between. The CDR3 sequence is CASSWTGWGEQFF. The DNA for the CDR3 is TGTGCCAGCAGCTGGACGGGGTGGGGTGAGCAGTTCTTC.

This clonotype came up a few times. This chain uses TRBV4-1 with TRBJ2-1; D is unresolved. Germline lookup yields CDR1 MGHRA and CDR2 YSYEKL. The CDR3 length is 15 residues. Deletions cut 0 bases from V and 1 base from J, with 7 bases between. The DNA for the CDR3 is TGCGCCAGCAGCCAAGATCTGCTATCCTACAATGAGCAGTTCTTC. Encoded protein: CASSQDLLSYNEQFF.

The rearrangement links TRBV6-1 to TRBJ1-2; possibly TRBD1 for D (5 bases). The CDR3 runs 15 residues. Looked up from germline, CDR1 is MNHNS and CDR2 is SASEGT. Trimming pared 1 base from V and 5 bases from J, leaving 14 bases between. The CDR3 DNA is TGTGCCAGCAGTGAAGGAAAGGGGCGATGGTATGGCTACACCTTC. It codes for CASSEGKGRWYGYTF.

CDR3 coding DNA: TGTGCCACCAGTGAGGCCGGGAGGGCGGTAGATACGCAGTATTTT. As protein: CATSEAGRAVDTQYF. The rearrangement uses TRBV24-1 and TRBJ2-3, with TRBD2 matching over 8 bases. Germline CDR1 is KGHDR and CDR2 is SFDVKD. This CDR3 region has 15 residues. The V and J ends lost 4 bases and 5 bases, in that order; junction bases with no gene match: 7.

The chain has TRBV9 and TRBJ1-2, with D tentatively TRBD1 (5 bases). Germline V lookup: CDR1 SGDLS, CDR2 YYNGEE. V was trimmed by 2 bases and J by 3 bases, leaving 17 bases between them. This CDR3 has 16 amino acids. The DNA of the CDR3 is TGTGCCAGCAGCGTCTCGACAGCCCGAGGGGACTATGGCTACACCTTC. Translation: CASSVSTARGDYGYTF.

The chain's CDR3 is CASSAFSERGAYEQYV. Here the CDR3 DNA reads TGTGCCAGCAGTGCATTTTCGGAGCGGGGAGCCTACGAGCAGTACGTC. The chain is built from TRBV6-2 or TRBV6-3 and TRBJ2-7; 7 bases are a match to TRBD2. V lost 5 bases to trimming and J lost 2 bases; unmatched junction nucleotides: 12. This CDR3 comprises 16 residues. Germline CDR1 reads MNHEY; CDR2 reads SVGEGT.